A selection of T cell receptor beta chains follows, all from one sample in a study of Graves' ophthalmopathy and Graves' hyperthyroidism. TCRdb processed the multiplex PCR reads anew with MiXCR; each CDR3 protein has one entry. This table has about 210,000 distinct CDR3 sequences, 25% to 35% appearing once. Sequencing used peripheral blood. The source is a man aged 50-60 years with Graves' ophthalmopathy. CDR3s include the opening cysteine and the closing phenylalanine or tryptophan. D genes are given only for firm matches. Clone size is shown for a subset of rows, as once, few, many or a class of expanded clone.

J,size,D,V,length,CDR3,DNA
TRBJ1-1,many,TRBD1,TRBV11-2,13,CASRGTGDTEAFF,TGTGCCAGCAGAGGGACAGGTGACACTGAAGCTTTCTTT
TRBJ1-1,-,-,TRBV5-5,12,CASSFSRTEAFF,TGTGCCAGCAGCTTTAGCCGAACTGAAGCTTTCTTT
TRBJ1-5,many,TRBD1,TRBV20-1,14,CSAPRDRANQPQHF,TGCAGTGCGCCAAGAGACAGGGCCAATCAGCCCCAGCATTTT
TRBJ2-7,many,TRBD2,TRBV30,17,CAWSVLLGTSGSYEQYF,TGTGCCTGGAGTGTTCTTCTAGGGACTAGCGGGAGCTACGAGCAGTACTTC
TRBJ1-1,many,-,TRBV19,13,CASSIGWNTEAFF,TGTGCCAGTAGTATAGGGTGGAACACTGAAGCTTTCTTT
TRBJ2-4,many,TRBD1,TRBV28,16,CASSTRGLPAKNIQYF,TGTGCCAGCAGTACTAGGGGGCTCCCAGCCAAAAACATTCAGTACTTC
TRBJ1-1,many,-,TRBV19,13,CASSTTENTEAFF,TGTGCCAGTAGTACGACGGAGAACACTGAAGCTTTCTTT
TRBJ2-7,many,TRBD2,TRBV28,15,CASSSGLAGVYEQYF,TGTGCCAGCAGTTCCGGACTAGCGGGAGTCTACGAGCAGTACTTC
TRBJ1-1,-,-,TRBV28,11,CASSLGVEAFF,TGTGCCAGCAGCCTTGGGGTAGAAGCTTTCTTT
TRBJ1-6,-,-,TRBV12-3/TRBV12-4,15,CASSLGSGIGSPLHF,TGTGCCAGCAGTTTAGGATCGGGTATCGGGTCACCCCTCCACTTT
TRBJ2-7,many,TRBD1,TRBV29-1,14,CSAELGQGPEEQYF,TGCAGCGCAGAACTGGGACAGGGGCCTGAGGAGCAGTACTTC
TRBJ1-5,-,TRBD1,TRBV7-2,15,CASSRDRVHGQPQHF,TGTGCCAGCAGCCGCGACAGGGTGCATGGTCAGCCCCAGCATTTT
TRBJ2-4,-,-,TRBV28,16,CASSSDDREGKNIQYF,TGTGCCAGCAGTTCAGACGACAGGGAGGGCAAAAACATTCAGTACTTC
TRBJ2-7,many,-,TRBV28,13,CAHRAGPSYEQYF,TGTGCCCATCGGGCAGGGCCCTCCTACGAGCAGTACTTC
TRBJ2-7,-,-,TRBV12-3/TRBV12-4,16,CASTSQTGSSSYEQYF,TGTGCCAGCACCTCGCAAACTGGATCCAGCTCCTACGAGCAGTACTTC
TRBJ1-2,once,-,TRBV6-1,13,CASRSSIGYGYTF,TGTGCCAGCAGATCTTCAATCGGCTATGGCTACACCTTC
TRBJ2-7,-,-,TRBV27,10,CASGVYEQYF,TGTGCCAGCGGGGTCTACGAGCAGTACTTC
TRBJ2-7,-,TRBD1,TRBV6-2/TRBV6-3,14,CASTRGTGSYEQYF,TGTGCCAGCACCCGCGGGACAGGTTCCTACGAGCAGTACTTC
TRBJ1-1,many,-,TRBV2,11,CASTRGTEAFF,TGTGCCAGCACCAGGGGCACTGAAGCTTTCTTT
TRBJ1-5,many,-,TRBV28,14,CASSYSPRNQPQHF,TGTGCCAGCAGTTATTCCCCCCGGAATCAGCCCCAGCATTTT
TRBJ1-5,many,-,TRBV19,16,CASSISGTNSNQPQHF,TGTGCCAGTAGTATTTCGGGGACTAATAGCAATCAGCCCCAGCATTTT
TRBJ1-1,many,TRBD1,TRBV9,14,CASTGGQMNTEAFF,TGTGCCAGTACCGGGGGACAGATGAACACTGAAGCTTTCTTT
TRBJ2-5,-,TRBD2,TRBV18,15,CASSPPSGRQETQYF,TGTGCCAGCTCACCACCGAGCGGGAGACAAGAGACCCAGTACTTC
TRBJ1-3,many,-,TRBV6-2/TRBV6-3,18,CASSYSLQGRAFGNTIYF,TGTGCCAGCAGTTACTCCCTACAGGGTAGGGCTTTTGGAAACACCATATATTTT
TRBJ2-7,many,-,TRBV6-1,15,CASSPPGGTSYEQYF,TGTGCCAGCAGCCCCCCAGGAGGAACGTCCTACGAGCAGTACTTC
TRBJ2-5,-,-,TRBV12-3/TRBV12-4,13,CASSPLASETQYF,TGTGCCAGCAGTCCCCTAGCGTCAGAGACCCAGTACTTC
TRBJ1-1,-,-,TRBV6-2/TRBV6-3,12,CASSLYNTEAFF,TGTGCCAGCAGTCTTTATAACACTGAAGCTTTCTTT
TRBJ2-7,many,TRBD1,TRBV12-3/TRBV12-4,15,CASSLGGTGRYEQYF,TGTGCCAGCAGTTTAGGCGGGACAGGACGATACGAGCAGTACTTC
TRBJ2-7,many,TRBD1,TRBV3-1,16,CASSQLNRGLSYEQYF,TGTGCCAGCAGCCAACTTAACAGGGGGCTCTCCTACGAGCAGTACTTC
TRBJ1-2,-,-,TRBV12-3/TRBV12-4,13,CASQFSTVVGYTF,TGTGCCTCTCAATTCTCCACGGTAGTCGGCTACACCTTC
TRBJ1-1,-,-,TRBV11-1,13,CASSLGPVLEAFF,TGTGCCAGCAGCTTAGGCCCGGTACTTGAAGCTTTCTTT
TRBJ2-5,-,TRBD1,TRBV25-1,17,CASSEFPDRGLEETQYF,TGTGCCAGCAGTGAATTCCCGGACAGGGGGCTGGAAGAGACCCAGTACTTC
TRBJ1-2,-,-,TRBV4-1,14,CASSQAKGNYGYTF,TGCGCCAGCAGCCAAGCGAAGGGAAACTATGGCTACACCTTC
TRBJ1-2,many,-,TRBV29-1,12,CSVVGVDYGYTF,TGCAGCGTTGTCGGGGTCGACTATGGCTACACCTTC
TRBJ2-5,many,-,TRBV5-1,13,CASSLAFGETQYF,TGCGCCAGCAGCTTGGCGTTCGGGGAGACCCAGTACTTC
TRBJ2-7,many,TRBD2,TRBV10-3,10,CAIGTTEQYF,TGTGCCATCGGGACTACCGAGCAGTACTTC
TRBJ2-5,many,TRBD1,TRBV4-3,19,CASSQSGSTGGSIQETQYF,TGCGCCAGCAGCCAAAGCGGGTCGACAGGGGGATCCATCCAAGAGACCCAGTACTTC
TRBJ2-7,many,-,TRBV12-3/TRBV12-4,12,CASSLVGHEQYF,TGTGCCAGCAGTTTGGTAGGACACGAGCAGTACTTC
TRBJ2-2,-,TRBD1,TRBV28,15,CASSTRGQGGGELFF,TGTGCCAGCAGTACCCGCGGACAGGGTGGCGGGGAGCTGTTTTTT
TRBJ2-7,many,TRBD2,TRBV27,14,CASSRLAGRYEQYF,TGTGCCAGCAGTCGACTAGCGGGACGGTACGAGCAGTACTTC
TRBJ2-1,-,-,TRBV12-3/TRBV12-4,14,CASSRGLPSGEQFF,TGTGCCAGCAGTCGAGGACTCCCCAGTGGAGAGCAGTTCTTC
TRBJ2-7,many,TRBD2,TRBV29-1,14,CSVKAGTSGYEQYF,TGCAGCGTAAAAGCCGGGACTAGCGGGTACGAGCAGTACTTC
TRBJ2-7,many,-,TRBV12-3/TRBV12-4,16,CASSPRTDSSSYEQYF,TGTGCCAGCAGTCCCCGGACGGACAGCAGCTCCTACGAGCAGTACTTC
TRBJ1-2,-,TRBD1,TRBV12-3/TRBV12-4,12,CASSGTEYGYTF,TGTGCCAGCAGCGGGACAGAATATGGCTACACCTTC
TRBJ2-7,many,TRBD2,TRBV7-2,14,CASSLESGTVEQYF,TGTGCCAGCAGCTTAGAAAGCGGGACCGTCGAGCAGTACTTC
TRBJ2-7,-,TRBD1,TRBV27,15,CASSLSGQGVNEQYF,TGTGCCAGCAGTTTATCGGGGCAGGGGGTTAACGAGCAGTACTTC